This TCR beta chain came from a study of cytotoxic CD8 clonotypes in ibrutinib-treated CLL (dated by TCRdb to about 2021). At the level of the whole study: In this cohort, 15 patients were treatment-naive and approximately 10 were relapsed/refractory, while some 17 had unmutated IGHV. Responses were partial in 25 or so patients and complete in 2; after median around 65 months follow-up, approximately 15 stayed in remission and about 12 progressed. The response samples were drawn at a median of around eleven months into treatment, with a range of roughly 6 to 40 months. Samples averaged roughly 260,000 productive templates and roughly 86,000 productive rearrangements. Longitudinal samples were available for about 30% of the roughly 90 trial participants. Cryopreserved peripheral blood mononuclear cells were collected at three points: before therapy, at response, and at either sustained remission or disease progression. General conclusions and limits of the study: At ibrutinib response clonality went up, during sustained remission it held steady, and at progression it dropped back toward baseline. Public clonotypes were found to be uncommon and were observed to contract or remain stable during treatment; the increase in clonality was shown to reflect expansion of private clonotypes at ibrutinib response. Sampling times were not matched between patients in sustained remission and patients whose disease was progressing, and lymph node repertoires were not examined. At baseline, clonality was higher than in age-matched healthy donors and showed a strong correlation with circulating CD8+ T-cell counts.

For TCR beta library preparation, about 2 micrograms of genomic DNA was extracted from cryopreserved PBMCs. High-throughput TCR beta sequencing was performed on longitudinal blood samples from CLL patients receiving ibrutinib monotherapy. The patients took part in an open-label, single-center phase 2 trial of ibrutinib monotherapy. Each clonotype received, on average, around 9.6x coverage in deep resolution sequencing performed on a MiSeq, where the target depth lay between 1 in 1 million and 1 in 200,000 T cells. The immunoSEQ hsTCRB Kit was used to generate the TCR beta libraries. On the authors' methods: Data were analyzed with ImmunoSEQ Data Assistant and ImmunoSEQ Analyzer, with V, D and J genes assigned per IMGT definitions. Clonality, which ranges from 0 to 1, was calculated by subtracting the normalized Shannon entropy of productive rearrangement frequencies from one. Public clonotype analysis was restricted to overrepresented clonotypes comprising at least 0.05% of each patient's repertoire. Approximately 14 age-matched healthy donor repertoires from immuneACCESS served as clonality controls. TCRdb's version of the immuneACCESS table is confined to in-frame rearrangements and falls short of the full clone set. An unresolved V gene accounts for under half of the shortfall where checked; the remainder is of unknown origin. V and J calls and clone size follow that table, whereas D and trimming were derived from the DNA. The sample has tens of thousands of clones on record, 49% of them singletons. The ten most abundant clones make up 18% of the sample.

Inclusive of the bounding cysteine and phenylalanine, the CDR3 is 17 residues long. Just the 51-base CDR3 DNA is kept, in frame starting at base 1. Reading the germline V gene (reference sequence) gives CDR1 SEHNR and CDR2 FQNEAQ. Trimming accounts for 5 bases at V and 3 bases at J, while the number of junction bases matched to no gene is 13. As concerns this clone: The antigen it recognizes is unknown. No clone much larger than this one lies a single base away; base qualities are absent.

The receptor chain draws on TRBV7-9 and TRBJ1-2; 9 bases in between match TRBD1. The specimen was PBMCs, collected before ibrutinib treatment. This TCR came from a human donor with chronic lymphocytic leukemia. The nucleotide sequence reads TGTGCCAGCAGCCGGGACAGGGCTTTTTACGGATACTATGGCTACACCTTC. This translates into CASSRDRAFYGYYGYTF.